This is a list of T cell receptor beta chains from one sample in a study of T cells in Graves' hyperthyroidism and ophthalmopathy. TCRdb reanalysed the multiplex PCR reads using MiXCR and keeps one entry per CDR3 protein. The sample includes fewer than 650,000 distinct CDR3 sequences, about 15% of them seen just once. The material sequenced was blood. The source is a woman aged 25 to 39 with Graves' hyperthyroidism that later progressed to Graves' ophthalmopathy. The CDR3 runs from the conserved cysteine through the conserved F or W. Each record gives: J gene, V gene, D gene, CDR3 protein. D genes are given only for firm matches.

TRBJ2-7	TRBV5-5	NA	CASSLEVLVEQYF
TRBJ2-7	TRBV30	NA	CAWNRGVGYEQYF
TRBJ2-7	TRBV10-3	NA	CAITGDRGMAGVEQYF
TRBJ2-3	TRBV2	NA	CTSSGRGSHTDTQYF
TRBJ2-5	TRBV29-1	NA	CSVEVAQKGETQYF
TRBJ2-7	TRBV18	NA	CASSPSRHEYEQYF
TRBJ1-1	TRBV28	NA	CASGQLRMDTEAFF
TRBJ2-7	TRBV2	NA	CASMAEGSYEQCF
TRBJ2-7	TRBV28	NA	CASSLPLDYEQYF
TRBJ1-4	TRBV30	NA	CAWSVTALGEKLFF
TRBJ2-7	TRBV6-1	NA	CASSSVQGGGQYF
TRBJ2-7	TRBV15	NA	CATSRPDGTYEQYF